These 16 T cell receptor beta chains were all obtained from the same sample, sequenced in a study of T cell responses to AZD1222 COVID-19 vaccine. This table comes from immunoSEQ multiplex PCR, and its TCRdb copy is limited to in-frame clones, with some not included. The table lists 150,000 to 200,000 clones, 87% of them singletons, with about 3% in the top ten. Sequenced here: peripheral blood, sampled on day 0 of MenACWY control vaccination. These receptors were taken from an adult in good health.

The rearrangement joins TRBV7-9 to TRBJ2-7; 8 positions agree with TRBD2. CDR1 and CDR2 from the germline V gene are SEHNR and FQNEAQ (reference sequence). The CDR3 is 15 residues long. V dropped 5 bases and J dropped 2; count of bases not matched to a gene: 8. This CDR3 reads CASSPIAGSAYEQYF. The CDR3 DNA reads as TGTGCCAGCAGCCCCATAGCGGGGTCAGCCTACGAGCAGTACTTC.

The chain couples TRBV18 to TRBJ1-1; TRBD1 might be the D (6 bases). The CDR3 covers 15 residues. CDR1 is KGHSH and CDR2 is LQKENI in the germline V gene. V was shortened by 4 bases and J by 3 bases, with 15 bases between the two germline ends. The CDR3 loop reads CASSQSKGEYTEAFF. The CDR3 coding sequence is TGTGCCAGCTCACAATCGAAGGGGGAATACACTGAAGCTTTCTTT.

This sequence joins TRBV3-1 (or the pseudogene TRBV3-2) and TRBJ2-3, with 9 nucleotides matching TRBD2. After removal of 4 bases from V and 6 bases from J, the junction contained 8 bases not matched to a gene. Germline V CDR1 and CDR2: LGHDT, YNNKEL (reference sequence). This CDR3 contains 15 residues. The DNA of the CDR3 is TGTGCCAGCAGCCCTAGCGGGAATAGTTGGGATACGCAGTATTTT. It encodes CASSPSGNSWDTQYF.

This rearrangement joins TRBV19 to TRBJ2-2; D ambiguous. V dropped 5 bases and J dropped 3 bases, with 13 bases sitting between them. From germline, CDR1 is LNHDA and CDR2 SQIVND (reference sequence). This CDR3 is 15 amino acids long. CDR3 coding DNA: TGTGCCAGTAGTGATGCGTTTTTGGACACCGGGGAGCTGTTTTTT. It yields the protein CASSDAFLDTGELFF.

The chain couples TRBV4-3 to TRBJ2-1; a possible D gene is TRBD2 (7 bases). This CDR3 is built from 18 residues. Trimming stripped 3 bases from V and 0 bases from J, with 18 bases between. The germline V gene encodes CDR1 LGHNA and CDR2 YSLEER. The CDR3 region has the DNA TGCGCCAGCAGCCAGTCTCTTGGGGGGGCCAGCTCCTACAATGAGCAGTTCTTC. It translates to CASSQSLGGASSYNEQFF.

The gene calls are TRBV12-3 or TRBV12-4 and TRBJ2-1, with a possible D match to TRBD1 (7 bases). Trimming took off 6 bases at V and 6 bases at J, with 9 bases between the two ends. The CDR3 is 12 residues long. CDR3 loop: CASSQGGNEQFF. The CDR3, as DNA: TGTGCCAGCAGCCAGGGGGGCAATGAGCAGTTCTTC.

V gene TRBV27 combines with J gene TRBJ1-1; 7 bases map to TRBD1. The CDR3 loop spans 15 amino acids. Germline V gene data show CDR1 as MNHEY and CDR2 as SMNVEV (reference sequence). V shed 6 bases, J shed 4 bases, and the junction held 11 bases outside the gene matches. CDR3 loop: CASRGTVGRATEAFF. The CDR3 DNA follows: TGTGCCAGCAGGGGGACAGTGGGTAGGGCCACTGAAGCTTTCTTT.

The chain couples TRBV13 to TRBJ2-4, with D perhaps given as TRBD1 or TRBD2 (5 bases each). V shed 5 bases and J shed 3 bases, with 11 bases lying between them. This CDR3 is built from 14 residues. Germline CDR1 and CDR2: PRHDT and FYEKMQ (reference sequence). The CDR3 spells CASSRGGGKNIQYF. DNA of the CDR3: TGTGCCAGCAGCCGCGGTGGGGGCAAAAACATTCAGTACTTC.

This clone was detected a few times. The rearrangement uses TRBV6-5 and TRBJ1-5, with D hard to call. Germline loops: CDR1 MNHEY, CDR2 SVGAGI. The germline V and J ends were trimmed by 4 bases and 3 bases, with 7 bases remaining between them. The CDR3 has 13 residues. The chain's CDR3 is CASSSTINQPQHF. Here the CDR3 DNA reads TGTGCCAGCAGTTCGACTATCAATCAGCCCCAGCATTTT.

This rearrangement joins TRBV4-1 to TRBJ2-7; 7 bases are shared with TRBD1. CDR1 and CDR2 (germline): MGHRA, YSYEKL. The CDR3 spans 14 residues. The J segment lost 5 bases and the V segment lost 4 bases, leaving 8 bases of the junction unmatched. This chain's CDR3 is CASSLEQGRHEQYF. The CDR3 DNA sequence: TGCGCCAGCAGCCTTGAACAGGGGCGCCACGAGCAGTACTTC.

Concerning this clone itself: The sample has other DNA sequences that encode this CDR3 too. The chain carries TRBV18 and TRBJ1-3, with unresolved D. Trimming left V 2 bases short and J 0 bases short, with 5 bases between. The CDR3 has 14 residues. Looked up from germline, CDR1 is KGHSH and CDR2 is LQKENI. CDR3 residues: CASSPGNSGNTIYF. CDR3 coding DNA: TGTGCCAGCTCACCAGGGAACTCTGGAAACACCATATATTTT.

The rearrangement uses TRBV6-1 and TRBJ1-6; D unclear. This CDR3 has 12 residues. V lost 1 base to trimming and J lost 6 bases, with 1 base between them. Germline CDR1 is MNHNS and CDR2 is SASEGT. CDR3 DNA sequence: TGTGCCAGCAGTGAAGGTAATTCACCCCTCCACTTT. Encoded protein: CASSEGNSPLHF.

V and J are TRBV6-2 or TRBV6-3 and TRBJ2-5; no definite D call. The germline V and J ends were trimmed by 2 bases and 2 bases, with 9 bases remaining between them. The germline V gene has CDR1 MNHEY and CDR2 SVGEGT. The CDR3 loop spans 14 amino acids. The CDR3 sequence is CASSYGLRQETQYF. The CDR3 DNA reads as TGTGCCAGCAGTTACGGTCTCCGTCAAGAGACCCAGTACTTC.

The V gene is TRBV5-1, the J gene TRBJ2-1, with 8 positions matching TRBD2. The CDR3 has 18 residues. Trimming at V came to 0 bases and at J to 0 bases, leaving 8 bases not matched to a gene. Germline values: CDR1 SGHRS, CDR2 YFSETQ. The CDR3: CASSLVSSGRSSYNEQFF. Here the CDR3 DNA reads TGCGCCAGCAGCTTGGTGTCTAGCGGGCGTAGCTCCTACAATGAGCAGTTCTTC.

Only one count was recorded for this clone. The genes are TRBV3-1 (or the pseudogene TRBV3-2) and TRBJ2-2; 8 positions match TRBD2. The CDR3 runs to 18 residues. Per the germline V gene, CDR1 is LGHDT and CDR2 is YNNKEL (reference sequence). Losses at the gene ends were 0 bases for V and 4 bases for J; bases not matched to a gene: 10. Here the CDR3 DNA reads TGTGCCAGCAGCCAAGATGGGCTAGCGGGCGGTTCCACCGGGGAGCTGTTTTTT. Translating gives CASSQDGLAGGSTGELFF.

This clone was seen only a few times. This sequence joins TRBV13 and TRBJ1-2; a weak D match, TRBD1 (6 bases). V was pared by 5 bases and J by 5 bases, with 15 bases between. The CDR3 sequence is 14 residues long. Germline CDR1 PRHDT, CDR2 FYEKMQ (reference sequence). This chain's CDR3 is CASSRRQDSYGYTF. CDR3 in DNA: TGTGCCAGCAGCAGAAGACAGGATTCTTATGGCTACACCTTC.